Shown below are 32 T cell receptor beta chains from a single sample sequenced in a study of siplizumab effects on memory and regulatory T cells. No antigen has been assigned to these receptors. Coculturing at 37°C lasted 5 to 7 days for the mixed lymphocyte reaction cells. TCRdb's copy holds only in-frame clones and misses some; the assay was immunoSEQ multiplex PCR. This sample yields about 15,000 clones, of which approximately 45% are seen a single time; about 7.8% belongs to the top ten. Specimen: CFSE-low (dividing) CD4+ T cells sorted from an allogeneic mixed lymphocyte reaction. These receptors all stem from a human donor in good health; the cells came from an allogeneic mixed lymphocyte reaction. Some clones in this sample may be carry-over from other donors' samples.

This clone turned up a few times. The chain recombines TRBV4-2 with TRBJ2-7; D is unresolved. The germline gives CDR1 LGHNA, CDR2 YNFKEQ. Trimming stripped 1 base from V and 2 bases from J, with 6 bases between. The CDR3 totals 13 residues. In DNA form, the CDR3 reads TGTGCCAGCAGCCAAGTGGGTACCTACGAGCAGTACTTC. Translating it yields CASSQVGTYEQYF.

This clone was counted a few times. The rearrangement joins TRBV4-1 to TRBJ1-1; TRBD1 agrees at 10 bases. The germline CDR1 and CDR2 sequences are MGHRA and YSYEKL. This CDR3 has 17 amino acids. The V segment lost 2 bases and the J segment 4 bases; nucleotides outside the gene matches: 10. This chain's CDR3 is CASSQTDRGRLATEAFF. DNA for the CDR3: TGCGCCAGCAGCCAAACTGACAGGGGGCGCCTGGCCACTGAAGCTTTCTTT.

The V gene is TRBV25-1, the J gene TRBJ2-3, with 7 bases fitting TRBD2. Germline CDR1 is MGHDK and CDR2 is SYGVNS. The CDR3 runs 13 residues. V dropped 5 bases and J dropped 5; count of bases not matched to a gene: 4. CDR3 nucleotide sequence: TGTGCCAGCAGTTCGGGGGGTAGAGATACGCAGTATTTT. Amino acids: CASSSGGRDTQYF.

The chain is built from TRBV2 and TRBJ1-1; the D gene is possibly TRBD1 (5 bases). The germline V gene has CDR1 SNHLY and CDR2 FYNNEI. This CDR3 contains 15 residues. Trimming stripped 7 bases from V and 0 bases from J, with 15 bases between. CDR3 sequence: CASTLRGTMNTEAFF. DNA of the CDR3: TGTGCCAGCACATTACGGGGGACCATGAACACTGAAGCTTTCTTT.

The chain is built from TRBV6-1 and TRBJ2-1; D uncertain. V lost 6 bases, J lost 8 bases, and 17 bases lay in between. This CDR3 is 14 amino acids long. The germline gives CDR1 MNHNS, CDR2 SASEGT. The CDR3 DNA reads as TGTGCCAGCAGCTCCGTCCAGAACGGCTATGAGCAGTTCTTC. This gives the protein CASSSVQNGYEQFF.

CDR3 DNA sequence: TGCGCCAGCAGCTCAACGAACACCGGGGAGCTGTTTTTT. Translation: CASSSTNTGELFF. V usage is TRBV5-1 and J usage is TRBJ2-2; D remains ambiguous. Germline values: CDR1 SGHRS, CDR2 YFSETQ. With 3 bases removed from V and 0 bases from J, the gap between germline ends came to 3 bases. The CDR3 is made up of 13 amino acids.

By frequency in the sample, this clone is medium-sized. The V and J genes are TRBV19 and TRBJ1-4; TRBD1 is a possible D gene (6 bases). The CDR3 totals 16 residues. CDR1 is LNHDA, CDR2 SQIVND, per germline (reference sequence). V was clipped by 5 bases and J by 5 bases, with 18 bases between them. Here the CDR3 reads CASSALEGGRNEKLFF. CDR3 DNA: TGTGCCAGTAGTGCTCTAGAGGGGGGGAGAAATGAAAAACTGTTTTTT.

In this sample, this clone turned up a few times. V gene TRBV11-1 combines with J gene TRBJ1-2; D is unresolved. The CDR3 sequence is 16 residues long. Per the germline V gene, CDR1 is SGHAT and CDR2 is FQDESV (reference sequence). Trimming shortened V by 6 bases and J by 8 bases, and 25 bases separated the two germline ends. CDR3 in DNA: TGTGCCAGCAGTCCTACGACGGGTGCCCCCCTTGGAGGCTACACCTTC. Its translation: CASSPTTGAPLGGYTF.

This chain links TRBV19 with TRBJ1-5; D ambiguous. Trimming took 7 bases from V and 2 from J, leaving 12 bases between them. CDR1 and CDR2 from the germline V gene are LNHDA and SQIVND (reference sequence). The length of the CDR3 is 14 residues. The CDR3 region has the DNA TGTGCCAGTAAAACCTCCGAGGGCAATCAGCCCCAGCATTTT. It codes for CASKTSEGNQPQHF.

V usage is TRBV7-9 and J usage is TRBJ1-4, with D possibly matching TRBD1 (6 bases). Trimming pared 5 bases from V and 6 bases from J, leaving 28 bases between. CDR1 is SEHNR, CDR2 FQNEAQ, per germline (reference sequence). The CDR3 sequence is 19 residues long. In nucleotides, the CDR3 is TGTGCCAGCAGCCGTTACAGGGCCGGATTCCTTAAGGGGGATGAAAAACTGTTTTTT. Amino acids: CASSRYRAGFLKGDEKLFF. The whole variable domain, remainder taken from reference TRBV7-9 and TRBJ1-4, is DTGVSQNPRHKITKRGQNVTFRCDPISEHNRLYWYRQTLGQGPEFLTYFQNEAQLEKSRLLSDRFSAERPKGSFSTLEIQRTEQGDSAMYLCASSRYRAGFLKGDEKLFFGSGTQLSVL.

The gene calls are TRBV7-8 and TRBJ2-3; D not resolved. The V end was cut by 1 base, the J end by 5 bases, with 16 bases between. The V gene's germline CDR1 is SGHVS and CDR2 FQNEAQ. The CDR3 extends over 16 amino acids. CDR3 sequence (DNA): TGTGCCAGCAGCTTAGATACCCGGAACCGTGGAGATACGCAGTATTTT. It translates to CASSLDTRNRGDTQYF.

The chain has TRBV6-7 and TRBJ2-6; D remains unclear. TRBV6-7 is annotated as an ORF whose role is uncertain. This CDR3 region has 18 residues. The germline V and J ends were trimmed by 5 bases and 6 bases, with 23 bases remaining between them. The chain's CDR3 is CASSRMERIYKAANVLTF. Here the CDR3 DNA reads TGTGCCAGCAGTAGGATGGAGCGTATTTACAAAGCGGCCAACGTCCTGACTTTC.

This clone was detected only a few times. The chain employs TRBV25-1 and TRBJ2-1; D not certain. Germline CDR1 reads MGHDK; CDR2 reads SYGVNS. The CDR3 length is 12 residues. V lost 4 bases, J lost 7 bases, and 8 bases lay in between. Here the CDR3 reads CASSVWNNEQFF. CDR3 DNA sequence: TGTGCCAGCAGTGTGTGGAATAATGAGCAGTTCTTC.

The rearrangement links TRBV2 to TRBJ2-1; 10 bases map to TRBD2. The trim removed 7 bases at V and 0 bases at J, leaving 6 bases unmatched. From germline, CDR1 is SNHLY and CDR2 FYNNEI. The CDR3 runs 16 residues. CDR3: CASKSGRASSYNEQFF. The CDR3 DNA sequence: TGTGCCAGCAAAAGCGGGAGGGCGAGCTCCTACAATGAGCAGTTCTTC.

This chain joins TRBV6-8 and TRBJ2-1; maybe TRBD2 (6 bases). The CDR3 runs 18 residues. V was clipped by 5 bases and J by 5 bases, with 25 bases between them. Per germline, CDR1 MNHGY and CDR2 SAAAGT. The CDR3 loop reads CASSQPKTRTTHNNEQFF. CDR3 nucleotides: TGTGCCAGCAGTCAACCTAAGACTAGAACCACTCACAACAATGAGCAGTTCTTC.

Only a few counts were recorded for this clone. This chain links TRBV7-9 with TRBJ2-7; D gene ambiguous. This CDR3 has 12 amino acids. Germline values: CDR1 SEHNR, CDR2 FQNEAQ (reference sequence). Trimming shortened V by 1 base and J by 3 bases, and 4 bases separated the two germline ends. DNA of the CDR3: TGTGCCAGCAGCTTAGTGTTCTACGAGCAGTACTTC. This encodes CASSLVFYEQYF.

The V gene is TRBV6-5, the J gene TRBJ1-2, with TRBD1 matching 9 bases. The CDR3 sequence is 14 residues long. In germline, CDR1 is MNHEY, CDR2 SVGAGI. Unmatched junction bases numbered 6, after V lost 5 bases and J lost 5 bases. The CDR3 spells CASSQQGARYGYTF. The CDR3 DNA is TGTGCCAGCAGTCAACAGGGGGCGCGATATGGCTACACCTTC.

This clone was picked up a small number of times. The chain employs TRBV2 and TRBJ1-5; 9 bases align to TRBD1. V was clipped by 6 bases and J by 1 base; unmatched bases: 4. CDR1 and CDR2 (germline): SNHLY, FYNNEI. The CDR3 sequence is 15 residues long. For the CDR3, the DNA is TGTGCCAGCAGACAGGGGGCTGGAAGCAATCAGCCCCAGCATTTT. Translation gives CASRQGAGSNQPQHF.

V and J are TRBV10-1 and TRBJ2-1; D gene uncertain. There are 9 residues in the CDR3. With 7 bases removed from V and 8 bases from J, the gap between germline ends came to 3 bases. CDR1 is WNHNN, CDR2 SYGVQD, per germline (reference sequence). The DNA of the CDR3 is TGCGCCAGCAACGATGAGCAGTTCTTC. It specifies CASNDEQFF.

The rearrangement uses TRBV11-2 and TRBJ1-6; a weak D match, TRBD1 (6 bases). The CDR3 loop spans 14 amino acids. V was clipped by 3 bases and J by 10 bases, with 13 bases between them. Germline CDR1 is SGHAT and CDR2 is FQNNGV. The CDR3 region is CASSFGQGYSPLHF. The CDR3 DNA reads as TGTGCCAGCAGCTTCGGTCAGGGGTACTCACCCCTCCACTTT.

The rearrangement joins TRBV19 to TRBJ2-5; 15 nucleotides agree with TRBD2. This CDR3 is 17 amino acids long. V trimming: 5 bases; J trimming: 9 bases; junction bases outside the gene matches: 13. Germline V lookup: CDR1 LNHDA, CDR2 SQIVND (reference sequence). The chain's CDR3 is CASSPGLAGGPLGAQYF. The CDR3 bases are TGTGCCAGTAGTCCGGGACTAGCGGGAGGACCCCTCGGGGCCCAGTACTTC.

The chain has TRBV9 and TRBJ2-5; D may be TRBD1 or TRBD2 (6 bases each). TRBJ2-7 explains the end of the DNA better; the J call may be wrong. Germline values: CDR1 SGDLS, CDR2 YYNGEE. This CDR3 region has 15 residues. CDR3 loop: CASSEGGLPAYEQYF. Written as DNA, the CDR3 is TGTGCCAGCAGCGAGGGGGGTCTCCCGGCCTACGAGCAGTACTTC.

This chain connects TRBV9 to TRBJ2-3, with D tentatively TRBD1 (5 bases). The CDR3 spans 15 residues. V lost 3 bases and J 0 bases, leaving 11 bases between the germline ends. Germline V gene lookup returns CDR1 SGDLS and CDR2 YYNGEE. The CDR3 DNA is TGTGCCAGCAGCGAACAGGCGATGAGCACAGATACGCAGTATTTT. The encoded protein is CASSEQAMSTDTQYF. Combining the CDR3 with reference TRBV9 and TRBJ2-3 gives the whole variable domain DSGVTQTPKHLITATGQRVTLRCSPRSGDLSVYWYQQSLDQGLQFLIQYYNGEERAKGNILERFSAQQFPDLHSELNLSSLELGDSALYFCASSEQAMSTDTQYFGPGTRLTVL.

Concerning this clone: A read error may produce the germline difference seen at one junction end. J is TRBJ1-3 and V is TRBV6-6, with D unresolved. The CDR3 loop spans 16 amino acids. In germline, CDR1 is MNHNY, CDR2 SVGAGI (reference sequence). In nucleotides, the CDR3 is TGTGCCGGCAGTTACTTTACGCCCAGCTCTGGAAACACCATATATTTT. Translation: CAGSYFTPSSGNTIYF.

This clone was detected only once. This chain uses TRBV19 with TRBJ2-5, with 12 bases lining up with TRBD1. The ends lost 6 bases at V and 4 bases at J; junction bases unmatched: 15. CDR3 length equals 18 residues. In germline, CDR1 is LNHDA, CDR2 SQIVND (reference sequence). The CDR3 coding sequence is TGTGCCAGTAGCAGACGCCTAGGGGGGACAGGGGGCCGAGAGACCCAGTACTTC. Amino acids: CASSRRLGGTGGRETQYF.

Judged by abundance, this clone is medium-sized. The CDR3 DNA sequence: TGTGCCAGTAGCCTGAGGTCGGGAGCGGTCGGTGGCTACACCTTC. Residues: CASSLRSGAVGGYTF. The chain recombines TRBV19 with TRBJ1-2; no clear D. The ends were cut back, 6 bases at V and 7 bases at J, with 21 bases in the middle. From germline, CDR1 is LNHDA and CDR2 SQIVND (reference sequence). The CDR3 length is 15 residues.

The chain couples TRBV7-2 to TRBJ2-5; no clear D gene. This CDR3 contains 15 residues. Germline-derived CDR1 and CDR2 are SGHTA and FQGNSA. The V and J ends lost 2 bases and 4 bases respectively, with 14 bases between them. This CDR3 is CASSLSALRAETQYF. CDR3 nucleotide sequence: TGTGCCAGCAGCTTATCTGCCTTGAGAGCAGAGACCCAGTACTTC.

In its sample, this clone is large. V gene TRBV5-4 combines with J gene TRBJ2-3; maybe TRBD2 (5 bases). Germline CDR1 is SGHNT and CDR2 is YYREEE (reference sequence). The CDR3 covers 16 residues. Trimming removed 4 bases at V and 1 base at J, with 16 bases between. For the CDR3, the DNA is TGTGCCAGCAGCCCGGGTGAGGGTAGCGGCACAGATACGCAGTATTTT. Its protein is CASSPGEGSGTDTQYF.

CDR3 in DNA: TGTGCCAGCAGCTTTGATCTTGGAGATGAAAAACTGTTTTTT. This gives the protein CASSFDLGDEKLFF. The chain joins TRBV5-6 to TRBJ1-4, with no clear D. Trimming took off 2 bases at V and 6 bases at J, with 11 bases between the two ends. The CDR3 spans 14 residues. Germline assignment: CDR1 SGHDT and CDR2 YYEEEE.

The gene calls are TRBV7-3 and TRBJ1-2; D possibly corresponds to TRBD1 (5 bases). Germline-derived CDR1 and CDR2 are SGHTA and FQGTGA. The CDR3 length is 13 residues. With 2 bases removed from V and 8 bases from J, the gap between germline ends came to 12 bases. CDR3 sequence reads: CASSLDSFGGYTF. The CDR3 nucleotides read TGTGCCAGCAGCTTAGACAGTTTCGGGGGCTACACCTTC.

This clone was counted between two and nine times. Compared with germline, one end of the junction differs, possibly owing to a read error. The chain is built from TRBV7-7 and TRBJ2-7; D is perhaps TRBD2 (6 bases). The CDR3 has 13 amino acids. Germline lookup yields CDR1 SSHAT and CDR2 FNYEAQ (reference sequence). CDR3 DNA: TGTGCTAGCAGCGCCGGGACTGGCTACGAGCAGTACTTC. Translating gives CASSAGTGYEQYF. Combining the CDR3 with reference TRBV7-7 and TRBJ2-7 gives the whole variable domain GAGVSQSPRYKVTKRGQDVTLRCDPISSHATLYWYQQALGQGPEFLTYFNYEAQPDKSGLPSDRFSAERPEGSISTLTIQRTEQRDSAMYRCASSAGTGYEQYFGPGTRLTVT.

This chain links TRBV18 with TRBJ1-3; D is possibly TRBD1 (5 bases). The CDR3 is made up of 14 amino acids. Looked up from germline, CDR1 is KGHSH and CDR2 is LQKENI. Trimming shortened V by 2 bases and J by 0 bases, and 5 bases separated the two germline ends. The chain's CDR3 is CASSPGTSGNTIYF. The CDR3 DNA reads as TGTGCCAGCTCACCAGGGACCTCTGGAAACACCATATATTTT.